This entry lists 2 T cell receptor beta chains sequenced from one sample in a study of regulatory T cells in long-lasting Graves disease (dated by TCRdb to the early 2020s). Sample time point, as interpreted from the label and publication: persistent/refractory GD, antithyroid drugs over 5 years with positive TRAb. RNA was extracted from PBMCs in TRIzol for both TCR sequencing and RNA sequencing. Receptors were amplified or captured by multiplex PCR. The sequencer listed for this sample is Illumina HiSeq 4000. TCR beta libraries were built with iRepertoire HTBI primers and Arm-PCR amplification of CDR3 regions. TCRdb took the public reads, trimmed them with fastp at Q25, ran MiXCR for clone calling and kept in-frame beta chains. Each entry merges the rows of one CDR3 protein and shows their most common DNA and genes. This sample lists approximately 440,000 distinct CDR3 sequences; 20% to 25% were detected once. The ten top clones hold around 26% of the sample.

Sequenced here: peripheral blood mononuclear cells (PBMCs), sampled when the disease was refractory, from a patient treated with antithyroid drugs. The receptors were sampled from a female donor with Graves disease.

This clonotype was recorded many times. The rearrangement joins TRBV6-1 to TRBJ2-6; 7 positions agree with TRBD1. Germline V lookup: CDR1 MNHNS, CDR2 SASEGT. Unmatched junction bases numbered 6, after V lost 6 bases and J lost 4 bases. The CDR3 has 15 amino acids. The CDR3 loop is CASSQTGLGANVLTF. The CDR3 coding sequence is TGTGCCAGCAGCCAGACAGGGTTGGGGGCCAACGTCCTGACTTTC.

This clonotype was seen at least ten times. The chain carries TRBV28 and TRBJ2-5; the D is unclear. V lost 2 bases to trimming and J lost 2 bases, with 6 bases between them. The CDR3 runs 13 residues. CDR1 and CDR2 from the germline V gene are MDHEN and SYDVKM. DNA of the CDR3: TGTGCCAGCAGTTTACTTTTGCAAGAGACCCAGTACTTC. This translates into CASSLLLQETQYF.